These 23 T cell receptor beta chains came from one sample sequenced in a study of early T cells in non-severe SARS-CoV-2 infection. TCRdb re-called the 5' RACE reads through MiXCR, storing one row per CDR3 protein. Of around 92,000 distinct CDR3 sequences in the sample, 8% to 13% were seen once. The source material was whole blood. The receptor set was obtained from an adult who was a healthcare worker with PCR-confirmed SARS-CoV-2 infection or an uninfected control (not recorded which).

This clonotype was seen a few times. The V call is TRBV13, the J call TRBJ1-1; TRBD1 matches 9 bases. In germline, CDR1 is PRHDT, CDR2 FYEKMQ (reference sequence). The junction had 10 bases not matched to a gene; V was cut back by 5 bases and J by 3 bases. CDR3 length: 16 amino acids. The CDR3 sequence: CASSLAGGTGYTEAFF. CDR3 in DNA: TGTGCCAGCAGCCTAGCGGGGGGGACAGGGTACACTGAAGCTTTCTTT.

This clonotype was seen ten or more times. J is TRBJ1-1 and V is TRBV5-5; D gene ambiguous. CDR1 is SGHKS and CDR2 is YYEKEE in the germline V gene (reference sequence). Trimming took off 0 bases at V and 1 base at J, with 10 bases between the two ends. The CDR3 covers 15 residues. The CDR3 loop reads CASSLVVDRNTEAFF. The CDR3 region has the DNA TGTGCCAGCAGCTTGGTTGTGGATAGGAACACTGAAGCTTTCTTT.

Many counts were recorded for this clonotype. The chain uses TRBV5-4 and TRBJ2-7; the match to TRBD2 covers 8 bases. Germline V gene lookup returns CDR1 SGHNT and CDR2 YYREEE (reference sequence). The length of the CDR3 is 12 residues. The V gene end was trimmed by 9 bases and the J gene end by 2 bases; junction bases not matched to a gene: 4. CDR3 in amino acids: CATREGTYEQYF. CDR3 bases: TGTGCCACCCGGGAGGGAACCTACGAGCAGTACTTC.

This clonotype was recorded many times. The chain links TRBV18 to TRBJ2-7; TRBD1 agrees at 8 bases. The V gene end was trimmed by 2 bases and the J gene end by 3 bases; junction bases not matched to a gene: 9. CDR3 length equals 16 residues. CDR1 is KGHSH and CDR2 is LQKENI in the germline V gene. The CDR3 DNA reads TGTGCCAGCTCACCAGAGGCAGGGGGCCCATACTACGAGCAGTACTTC. It translates to CASSPEAGGPYYEQYF.

This clonotype came up many times. The chain uses TRBV18 and TRBJ2-7; D possibly corresponds to TRBD2 (6 bases). Per the germline V gene, CDR1 is KGHSH and CDR2 is LQKENI. CDR3 size: 15 residues. The V end was cut by 2 bases, the J end by 3 bases, with 14 bases between. CDR3 sequence (DNA): TGTGCCAGCTCACCAACGGGACTTAAGAACTACGAGCAGTACTTC. Its protein is CASSPTGLKNYEQYF. Complete variable domain (other parts from reference TRBV18 and TRBJ2-7): NAGVMQNPRHLVRRRGQEARLRCSPMKGHSHVYWYRQLPEEGLKFMVYLQKENIIDESGMPKERFSAEFPKEGPSILRIQQVVRGDSAAYFCASSPTGLKNYEQYFGPGTRLTVT.

The J gene is TRBJ1-1, the V gene TRBV18, with TRBD1 matching over 10 bases. With V trimmed by 5 bases and J by 1 base, 7 bases remained unmatched. Germline V lookup: CDR1 KGHSH, CDR2 LQKENI. This CDR3 spans 16 amino acids. Here the CDR3 DNA reads TGTGCCAGCTCAAGACAGGGGGCAAACCCGAACACTGAAGCTTTCTTT. Translated: CASSRQGANPNTEAFF.

This clonotype was counted only a few times. This chain links TRBV29-1 with TRBJ2-5; D may be TRBD2 (5 bases). The CDR3 spans 12 residues. Deletions cut 8 bases from V and 5 bases from J, with 15 bases between. From germline, CDR1 is SQVTM and CDR2 ANQGSEA. CDR3 coding DNA: TGCAGCTTGACCCTCCCGGGGGAGACCCAGTACTTC. Amino acid sequence: CSLTLPGETQYF.

For this clonotype: A clone one base away is much larger, so this may be a read error. The chain recombines TRBV7-6 with TRBJ1-2; no reliable D call. This CDR3 has 16 residues. Per the germline V gene, CDR1 is SGHVS and CDR2 is FNYEAQ. V gave up 5 bases and J gave up 4 bases, with 20 bases separating them. The CDR3 region has the DNA TGTGCCAGCAGCCTAGGAGGGTTAGAGAGCATCTATGGCTACACCTTC. It yields the protein CASSLGGLESIYGYTF.

This clonotype was observed at least ten times. The chain recombines TRBV7-6 with TRBJ2-3; no definite D call. In germline, CDR1 is SGHVS, CDR2 FNYEAQ. The CDR3 is made up of 12 amino acids. V lost 1 base, J lost 5 bases, and 4 bases lay in between. The CDR3 DNA reads TGTGCCAGCAGCTTAGGCGTAGATACGCAGTATTTT. Translated, it gives CASSLGVDTQYF.

In this sample, this clonotype turned up many times. The germline gene is not matched at one end of the junction; a read error may be the cause. The V and J genes are TRBV3-1 and TRBJ1-1; D ambiguous. The CDR3 totals 12 residues. Germline V CDR1 and CDR2: LGHDT, YNNKEL (reference sequence). The CDR3 is CASSQGDSRADF. As DNA, the CDR3 is TGTGCCAGCAGCCAAGGGGATTCCAGAGCCGATTTT.

This clonotype was observed many times. The chain couples TRBV6-2 or TRBV6-3 to TRBJ2-1; D uncertain. The CDR3 runs 11 residues. Deletions cut 5 bases from V and 9 bases from J, with 8 bases between. Germline CDR1 and CDR2: MNHEY and SVGEGT. Here the CDR3 DNA reads TGTGCCAGCAGTCACCACAGTGAGCAGTTCTTC. As protein: CASSHHSEQFF.

This clonotype was seen many times. The chain joins TRBV12-3 or TRBV12-4 to TRBJ1-1, with D possibly TRBD1 on 6 matching bases. V was trimmed by 3 bases and J by 2 bases, leaving 13 bases between them. This CDR3 contains 15 residues. This chain's CDR3 is CASSLSRQANTEAFF. The CDR3 DNA reads TGTGCCAGCAGTTTGTCAAGACAGGCAAACACTGAAGCTTTCTTT.

The chain is built from TRBV28 and TRBJ2-1, with 10 bases that match TRBD1. Germline assignment: CDR1 MDHEN and CDR2 SYDVKM. The length of the CDR3 is 18 residues. The junction had 11 bases not matched to a gene; V was cut back by 3 bases and J by 3 bases. CDR3 sequence reads: CASSFFGQGEAYYNEQFF. The CDR3 coding sequence is TGTGCCAGCAGTTTCTTCGGACAGGGGGAGGCCTACTACAATGAGCAGTTCTTC.

V and J are TRBV29-1 and TRBJ1-1; tentative D call: TRBD1 (6 bases). The CDR3 totals 15 residues. Germline V gene sequence: CDR1 SQVTM, CDR2 ANQGSEA. Between the trimmed V and J ends, which lost 7 bases and 1 base, there was a span of 19 bases. This CDR3 is CSGTGTLPGNTEAFF. CDR3 sequence (DNA): TGCAGCGGGACCGGGACACTCCCCGGGAACACTGAAGCTTTCTTT. The full variable domain, its missing parts supplied by reference TRBV29-1 and TRBJ1-1, is SAVISQKPSRDICQRGTSLTIQCQVDSQVTMMFWYRQQPGQSLTLIATANQGSEATYESGFVIDKFPISRPNLTFSTLTVSNMSPEDSSIYLCSGTGTLPGNTEAFFGQGTRLTVV.

The J gene is TRBJ2-7, the V gene TRBV20-1, with 8 nucleotides matching TRBD2. CDR3 length equals 14 residues. Per the germline V gene, CDR1 is DFQATT and CDR2 is SNEGSKA (reference sequence). V lost 1 base and J lost 2; bases outside the gene matches: 4. The CDR3, as DNA: TGCAGTGCTAGAGCGAGACTAGCGCCCTACGAGCAGTACTTC. Encoded protein: CSARARLAPYEQYF.

This rearrangement joins TRBV20-1 to TRBJ2-5; 7 bases are a match to TRBD2. With V trimmed by 2 bases and J by 4 bases, 7 bases remained unmatched. The CDR3 totals 14 residues. Germline V lookup: CDR1 DFQATT, CDR2 SNEGSKA (reference sequence). CDR3 region: CSARNRGGPETQYF. The CDR3 DNA reads as TGCAGTGCTAGAAATAGGGGAGGGCCAGAGACCCAGTACTTC.

This clonotype has at least ten counts. CDR3 loop: CASSDTSGGGEQFF. DNA for the CDR3: TGTGCCAGCAGTGATACTAGCGGGGGCGGTGAGCAGTTCTTC. The V call is TRBV6-4, the J call TRBJ2-1; TRBD2 matches at 11 bases. Germline CDR1 MRHNA, CDR2 SNTAGT. Trimming took 3 bases from V and 9 from J; bases not matched to a gene: 4. The CDR3 is 14 amino acids.

Many counts were recorded for this clonotype. This chain's CDR3 is CASSLNPGTGRNSPLHF. CDR3 coding DNA: TGCGCCAGCAGCTTGAACCCCGGGACAGGGAGAAATTCACCCCTCCACTTT. The chain links TRBV5-1 to TRBJ1-6; 9 bases match TRBD1. Per the germline V gene, CDR1 is SGHRS and CDR2 is YFSETQ. Unmatched junction bases numbered 9, after V lost 1 base and J lost 7 bases. The CDR3 has 17 residues. Together with reference TRBV5-1 and TRBJ1-6, the CDR3 gives the full variable domain: KAGVTQTPRYLIKTRGQQVTLSCSPISGHRSVSWYQQTPGQGLQFLFEYFSETQRNKGNFPGRFSGRQFSNSRSEMNVSTLELGDSALYLCASSLNPGTGRNSPLHFGNGTRLTVT.

This clonotype was observed at least ten times. J is TRBJ2-7 and V is TRBV5-1; D is perhaps TRBD2 (5 bases). CDR3 size: 14 residues. V was clipped by 1 base and J by 3 bases, with 11 bases between them. Germline lookup yields CDR1 SGHRS and CDR2 YFSETQ. DNA of the CDR3: TGCGCCAGCAGCTTGCACCCCGGGATCTACGAGCAGTACTTC. Protein product: CASSLHPGIYEQYF.

This clonotype was detected a few times. This chain links TRBV12-3 or TRBV12-4 with TRBJ2-2; either TRBD1 or TRBD2 may supply D (5 bases each). The CDR3 length is 15 residues. Trimming removed 6 bases from V and 2 bases from J, with 13 bases in between. CDR3 DNA sequence: TGTGCCAGCAGCCCCGGGACGGTAAACACCGGGGAGCTGTTTTTT. Translated, it gives CASSPGTVNTGELFF.

This chain connects TRBV5-1 to TRBJ2-5; 8 nucleotides match TRBD1. Germline V CDR1 and CDR2: SGHRS, YFSETQ. The CDR3 loop spans 15 amino acids. With 2 bases clipped from V and 1 base from J, the junction kept 4 bases outside the gene matches. The CDR3 DNA reads TGCGCCAGCAGCTTCGACAGGGGACTCCAAGAGACCCAGTACTTC. It codes for CASSFDRGLQETQYF. Complete variable domain (other parts from reference TRBV5-1 and TRBJ2-5): KAGVTQTPRYLIKTRGQQVTLSCSPISGHRSVSWYQQTPGQGLQFLFEYFSETQRNKGNFPGRFSGRQFSNSRSEMNVSTLELGDSALYLCASSFDRGLQETQYFGPGTRLLVL.

This clonotype appeared many times. The J gene is TRBJ2-4, the V gene TRBV20-1, with TRBD2 as a possible D gene (6 bases). V was shortened by 4 bases and J by 3 bases, with 13 bases between the two germline ends. The CDR3 spans 14 residues. CDR1 and CDR2 (germline): DFQATT, SNEGSKA (reference sequence). CDR3 in amino acids: CSANPRGGKNIQYF. CDR3 nucleotides: TGCAGTGCTAACCCCCGGGGAGGCAAAAACATTCAGTACTTC.

This clonotype was detected ten times or more. The chain combines TRBV28 with TRBJ2-7; 10 bases agree with TRBD2. Germline V gives CDR1 MDHEN, CDR2 SYDVKM. This CDR3 contains 15 residues. The ends lost 6 bases at V and 2 bases at J; junction bases unmatched: 7. The chain's CDR3 is CASRITSGKAYEQYF. CDR3 nucleotides: TGTGCCAGCAGGATAACTAGCGGGAAGGCCTACGAGCAGTACTTC.